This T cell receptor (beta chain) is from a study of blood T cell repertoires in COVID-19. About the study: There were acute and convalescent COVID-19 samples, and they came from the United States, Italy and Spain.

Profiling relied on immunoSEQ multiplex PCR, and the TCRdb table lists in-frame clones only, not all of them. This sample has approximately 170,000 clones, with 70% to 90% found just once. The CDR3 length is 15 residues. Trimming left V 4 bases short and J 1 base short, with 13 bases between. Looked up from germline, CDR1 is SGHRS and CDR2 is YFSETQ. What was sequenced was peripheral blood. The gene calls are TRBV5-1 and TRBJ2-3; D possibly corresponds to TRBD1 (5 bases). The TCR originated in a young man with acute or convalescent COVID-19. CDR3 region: CASSLTVTRTDTQYF. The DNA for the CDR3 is TGCGCCAGCAGCCTGACAGTCACCCGCACAGATACGCAGTATTTT.